This record covers a single TCR beta chain. Its specificity is unknown. TCR alpha and TCR beta cDNA libraries with sample barcodes and UMIs came from 5'RACE using constant-segment primers. MiXCR was run by TCRdb on the 5' RACE reads, yielding one entry per CDR3 protein. The sample holds hundreds of thousands of distinct CDR3 sequences, roughly 22% seen once. These data come from a study of T-cell memory formation after mild COVID-19. Study context: Clustering of TCRs was largely donor specific. General study results and limits: The finding that pre-infection memory included some responding clones suggested that cross-reactive memory joined. The CD4+ clones that contracted clustered mainly within CM and EM, and the CD8+ clones concentrated in EMRA.

This CDR3 spans 11 amino acids. The germline V gene encodes CDR1 MGHDK and CDR2 SYGVNS. The V end lost 7 bases, the J end lost 3 bases, and 6 bases lay between the germline ends. The clonotype was recovered from an adult woman who had mild COVID-19 (a few samples of this study predate the infection). Cell type and time point are not known. The chain combines TRBV25-1 with TRBJ2-5; D gene uncertain. The sample was PBMCs or a T cell subset sorted from them (not recorded which). The CDR3 here is CASIQEETQYF. CDR3 in DNA: TGTGCCAGCATCCAGGAAGAGACCCAGTACTTC.